This entry lists 24 T cell receptor beta chains sequenced from one sample in a study of Ad26.COV2.S vaccination and SARS-CoV-2 variants. The protocol was immunoSEQ multiplex PCR, while the TCRdb copy is restricted to in-frame clones and leaves out a portion. The table has roughly 380,000 clones, just over 90% seen once. The specimen comprised peripheral blood, sampled after recovery from COVID-19. The receptors derive from a human donor who had recovered from COVID-19.

This chain links TRBV10-2 with TRBJ2-1; 9 bases agree with TRBD2. The length of the CDR3 is 15 residues. V lost 6 bases, J lost 5 bases, and 8 bases stayed unmatched. Germline loops: CDR1 WSHSY, CDR2 SAAADI. The CDR3 sequence: CASSRGRGGNNEQFF. CDR3 DNA sequence: TGCGCCAGCAGCCGAGGGCGGGGGGGCAACAATGAGCAGTTCTTC.

The chain employs TRBV3-1 (or the pseudogene TRBV3-2) and TRBJ2-3; D is ambiguous. The CDR3 runs to 12 residues. V was cut by 4 bases and J by 5 bases, with 7 bases left in between. Looked up from germline, CDR1 is LGHDT and CDR2 is YNNKEL (reference sequence). CDR3 in DNA: TGTGCCAGCAGCCCGAGAGGAGATACGCAGTATTTT. Translated: CASSPRGDTQYF.

The chain carries TRBV5-4 and TRBJ1-2, with D unclear. Germline CDR1 is SGHNT and CDR2 is YYREEE (reference sequence). The CDR3 extends over 14 amino acids. Trimming left V 3 bases short and J 0 bases short, with 9 bases between. The CDR3 here is CASSSTAANYGYTF. The DNA for the CDR3 is TGTGCCAGCAGCTCAACGGCAGCTAACTATGGCTACACCTTC.

The chain uses TRBV15 and TRBJ1-2; D is uncertain. V was trimmed by 0 bases and J by 8 bases, leaving 10 bases between them. The germline CDR1 and CDR2 sequences are LNHNV and YYDKDF (reference sequence). This CDR3 is 13 amino acids long. The CDR3 nucleotides are TGTGCCACCAGCAGAGAGAACAGTGACGGCTACACCTTC. Translating it yields CATSRENSDGYTF.

The chain joins TRBV5-4 to TRBJ1-3, with 8 bases aligning to TRBD1. J was trimmed by 7 bases and V by 10 bases; bases with no gene match: 10. Germline V gene sequence: CDR1 SGHNT, CDR2 YYREEE (reference sequence). This CDR3 is 13 amino acids long. The CDR3 sequence: CACSGTGYNTIYF. CDR3 coding DNA: TGTGCCTGCTCTGGGACAGGTTATAACACCATATATTTT. Based on the CDR3 plus reference TRBV5-4 and TRBJ1-3, the full variable domain is ETGVTQSPTHLIKTRGQQVTLRCSSQSGHNTVSWYQQALGQGPQFIFQYYREEENGRGNFPPRFSGLQFPNYSSELNVNALELDDSALYLCACSGTGYNTIYFGEGSWLTVV.

This clone was recorded only once. This chain connects TRBV2 to TRBJ2-1; the match to TRBD2 covers 7 bases. CDR3 length: 12 residues. Germline CDR1 reads SNHLY; CDR2 reads FYNNEI. With 6 bases clipped from V and 15 bases from J, the junction kept 11 bases outside the gene matches. DNA for the CDR3: TGTGCCAGCAGCCCCGGGACTACAATCCCGTTCTTC. Its translation is CASSPGTTIPFF. Full variable domain (rest looked up from reference TRBV2 and TRBJ2-1): EPEVTQTPSHQVTQMGQEVILRCVPISNHLYFYWYRQILGQKVEFLVSFYNNEISEKSEIFDDQFSVERPDGSNFTLKIRSTKLEDSAMYFCASSPGTTIPFFGPGTRLTVL.

V gene TRBV7-2 combines with J gene TRBJ2-6, with D uncertain. Trimming took 10 bases from V and 0 from J, leaving 19 bases between them. The CDR3 totals 17 residues. Germline values: CDR1 SGHTA, CDR2 FQGNSA. CDR3 region: CAIRGRFSHSGANVLTF. Written as DNA, the CDR3 is TGTGCCATCCGCGGCAGGTTTTCCCACTCTGGGGCCAACGTCCTGACTTTC.

V usage is TRBV20-1 and J usage is TRBJ2-2; TRBD1 agrees at 7 bases. The V and J ends lost 3 bases and 6 bases, in that order; junction bases with no gene match: 10. Per the germline V gene, CDR1 is DFQATT and CDR2 is SNEGSKA (reference sequence). There are 15 residues in the CDR3. CDR3 amino acids: CSASSPGTAPGELFF. Here the CDR3 DNA reads TGCAGTGCTAGTAGCCCAGGGACAGCCCCCGGGGAGCTGTTTTTT.

This sequence joins TRBV5-1 and TRBJ2-3, with no clear D. CDR1 is SGHRS, CDR2 YFSETQ, per germline. The CDR3 runs 14 residues. With 4 bases removed from V and 0 bases from J, the gap between germline ends came to 9 bases. The CDR3 loop is CASSGTTSTDTQYF. The CDR3 region has the DNA TGCGCCAGCAGCGGTACCACTAGCACAGATACGCAGTATTTT.

The chain couples TRBV12-3 or TRBV12-4 to TRBJ2-7; D not resolved. Between the trimmed V and J ends, which lost 4 bases and 9 bases, there was a span of 13 bases. The CDR3 has 12 amino acids. The CDR3 protein is CASSSTRWVQYF. The CDR3, as DNA: TGTGCCAGCAGTTCCACGAGATGGGTGCAGTACTTC.

The chain links TRBV27 to TRBJ1-2, with D possibly TRBD1 on 5 matching bases. The CDR3 spans 12 residues. V lost 5 bases, J lost 8 bases, and 12 bases lay in between. From germline, CDR1 is MNHEY and CDR2 SMNVEV (reference sequence). The CDR3: CASSMGPQGYTF. For the CDR3, the DNA is TGTGCCAGCAGTATGGGACCGCAGGGCTACACCTTC.

J is TRBJ1-2 and V is TRBV29-1; perhaps TRBD1 as D (6 bases). This CDR3 spans 13 amino acids. The germline V gene has CDR1 SQVTM and CDR2 ANQGSEA. The V and J ends lost 4 bases and 5 bases respectively, with 14 bases between them. CDR3 residues: CSVATGREYGYTF. CDR3 DNA: TGCAGCGTTGCCACAGGGAGGGAGTATGGCTACACCTTC.

This clone has just one count. The chain links TRBV5-1 to TRBJ2-1; no clear D gene. The CDR3 contains 14 residues. Germline assignment: CDR1 SGHRS and CDR2 YFSETQ. Deletions cut 0 bases from V and 8 bases from J, with 12 bases between. DNA of the CDR3: TGCGCCAGCAGCTTGGCACCCTACCGGGATGAGCAGTTCTTC. This codes for CASSLAPYRDEQFF. Full variable domain (rest looked up from reference TRBV5-1 and TRBJ2-1): KAGVTQTPRYLIKTRGQQVTLSCSPISGHRSVSWYQQTPGQGLQFLFEYFSETQRNKGNFPGRFSGRQFSNSRSEMNVSTLELGDSALYLCASSLAPYRDEQFFGPGTRLTVL.

The chain joins TRBV9 to TRBJ2-5, with 8 bases aligning to TRBD2. Trimming at V came to 3 bases and at J to 4 bases, leaving 8 bases not matched to a gene. CDR3 length: 15 residues. The V gene's germline CDR1 is SGDLS and CDR2 YYNGEE. The CDR3 DNA is TGTGCCAGCAGCGCAACTAGCGGTGGGGCAGAGACCCAGTACTTC. Translating gives CASSATSGGAETQYF.

The CDR3 here is CASTWGGDTEAFF. CDR3 in DNA: TGTGCCAGCACCTGGGGAGGGGACACTGAAGCTTTCTTT. The rearrangement joins TRBV12-3 or TRBV12-4 to TRBJ1-1, with a possible D match to TRBD1 (5 bases). The CDR3 consists of 13 residues. Trimming stripped 7 bases from V and 3 bases from J, with 12 bases between.

The chain combines TRBV6-5 with TRBJ1-6, with 10 positions matching TRBD1. The CDR3 has 15 amino acids. V lost 4 bases and J lost 9; bases outside the gene matches: 6. CDR1 is MNHEY, CDR2 SVGAGI, per germline. In DNA form, the CDR3 reads TGTGCCAGCAGTTCGACCGGGACAGGGGTTTCACCCCTCCACTTT. Translated: CASSSTGTGVSPLHF.

This chain links TRBV9 with TRBJ2-1, with TRBD2 matching 8 bases. Trimming at V came to 2 bases and at J to 2 bases, leaving 9 bases not matched to a gene. Germline CDR1 is SGDLS and CDR2 is YYNGEE. CDR3 length equals 17 residues. This CDR3 is CASSVRAGALTYNEQFF. The DNA for the CDR3 is TGTGCCAGCAGCGTTCGAGCGGGAGCCCTCACCTACAATGAGCAGTTCTTC.

Only a few counts were recorded for this clone. The chain joins TRBV25-1 to TRBJ2-2; no firm D call. CDR1 and CDR2 (germline): MGHDK, SYGVNS. Trimming removed 10 bases from V and 5 bases from J, with 5 bases in between. The CDR3 consists of 10 residues. CDR3 residues: CATGTGELFF. The DNA for the CDR3 is TGTGCCACTGGTACCGGGGAGCTGTTTTTT.

CDR3 amino acids: CASSPGTGSNTEAFF. The DNA of the CDR3 is TGTGCCAGCAGCCCCGGGACAGGGTCGAACACTGAAGCTTTCTTT. V and J are TRBV5-6 and TRBJ1-1; 9 nucleotides align to TRBD1. Per the germline V gene, CDR1 is SGHDT and CDR2 is YYEEEE. Trimming at V came to 4 bases and at J to 1 base, leaving 5 bases not matched to a gene. The CDR3 is 15 residues long.

The genes are TRBV27 and TRBJ1-2, with 9 positions matching TRBD1. The V gene's germline CDR1 is MNHEY and CDR2 SMNVEV (reference sequence). The CDR3 length is 16 residues. J lost 6 bases, V lost 3 bases, and 11 bases had no gene match. In nucleotides, the CDR3 is TGTGCCAGCAGTTTGACCCCTCGGGGGGACAGGGATGGCTACACCTTC. Residues: CASSLTPRGDRDGYTF.

The chain employs TRBV9 and TRBJ2-1; 7 positions match TRBD1. Germline V gene sequence: CDR1 SGDLS, CDR2 YYNGEE. The V gene end was trimmed by 0 bases and the J gene end by 2 bases; junction bases not matched to a gene: 5. The CDR3 contains 16 residues. The CDR3 DNA sequence: TGTGCCAGCAGCGTAGCCGGGACAGTAGCCTACAATGAGCAGTTCTTC. Protein: CASSVAGTVAYNEQFF.

This sequence joins TRBV14 and TRBJ2-1, with D possibly TRBD1 on 6 matching bases. The CDR3 is 14 residues long. Trimming removed 4 bases at V and 13 bases at J, with 20 bases between. The germline V gene encodes CDR1 SGHDN and CDR2 FVKESK. In DNA form, the CDR3 reads TGTGCCAGCAGCCCGCCTGTGGACAGACTAAATCAGTTCTTC. Translated, it gives CASSPPVDRLNQFF.

This rearrangement joins TRBV6-2 or TRBV6-3 to TRBJ1-1; D gene uncertain. Germline CDR1 is MNHEY and CDR2 is SVGEGT. V was cut by 3 bases and J by 5 bases, with 7 bases left in between. The CDR3 extends over 12 amino acids. CDR3 amino acids: CASSYVRTEAFF. The CDR3 DNA reads TGTGCCAGCAGTTATGTGAGAACTGAAGCTTTCTTT.

This clone was seen once. The rearrangement links TRBV4-1 to TRBJ1-5, with D hard to call. The germline gives CDR1 MGHRA, CDR2 YSYEKL. The V end was cut by 1 base, the J end by 0 bases, with 16 bases between. The CDR3 is made up of 18 amino acids. DNA for the CDR3: TGCGCCAGCAGCCAAGCGGTTTTGGGGATTTTTAGCAATCAGCCCCAGCATTTT. Its protein is CASSQAVLGIFSNQPQHF.